Listed below are T cell receptor beta chains from one sample, sequenced in a study of cytomegalovirus exposure and HLA in healthy donors. Repertoires were generated with immunoSEQ multiplex PCR, while TCRdb's copy carries only in-frame clones and drops some. This sample has fewer than 200,000 clones, with 79% found just once. Material: PBMCs. The receptors were gathered from a man aged 40-50 years in good health and CMV-seronegative. Each CDR3 is given with its conserved first and last residue. A D gene is named only where the DNA matches it firmly. Clone size appears in some rows only: once, few, many, or a class for an expanded clone.

len,j_gene,d_gene,v_gene,abundance,CDR3aa,CDR3nt
18,TRBJ2-3,.,TRBV13,.,CAGSFESPRGTATDTQYF,TGTGCCGGCAGCTTCGAATCCCCCCGCGGGACGGCCACAGATACGCAGTATTTT
14,TRBJ2-3,.,TRBV6-5,.,CASSYATSTDTQYF,TGTGCCAGCAGTTACGCAACTAGCACAGATACGCAGTATTTT
17,TRBJ2-6,TRBD1,TRBV7-9,.,CASSRGTGVAGANVLTF,TGTGCCAGCAGCCGCGGGACAGGGGTCGCTGGGGCCAACGTCCTGACTTTC
13,TRBJ2-1,TRBD2,TRBV28,.,CASSLHIAGGEFF,TGTGCCAGCAGTTTGCATATAGCGGGGGGGGAGTTCTTC
13,TRBJ2-7,TRBD1,TRBV27,.,CASRKQGPVEQYF,TGTGCCAGCAGGAAACAGGGGCCCGTCGAGCAGTACTTC
16,TRBJ2-3,TRBD2,TRBV13,few,CASSLRTSGSTDTQYF,TGTGCCAGCAGCCTGAGGACTAGCGGAAGCACAGATACGCAGTATTTT
16,TRBJ2-4,.,TRBV28,few,CASSWNIPGAKNIQYF,TGTGCCAGCAGTTGGAACATTCCAGGGGCCAAAAACATTCAGTACTTC
14,TRBJ2-2,.,TRBV5-1,.,CASSLQDVPGELFF,TGCGCCAGCAGCTTACAGGATGTCCCCGGGGAGCTGTTTTTT
13,TRBJ1-2,.,TRBV6-1,few,CASSLGANYGYTF,TGTGCCAGCAGTCTAGGGGCTAACTATGGCTACACCTTC
14,TRBJ1-1,TRBD1,TRBV19,.,CASRIQGDHTEAFF,TGTGCCAGTAGGATACAGGGGGATCACACTGAAGCTTTCTTT
13,TRBJ2-7,TRBD1,TRBV28,.,CASTNRGYYEQYF,TGTGCCAGCACCAACAGGGGATACTACGAGCAGTACTTC
14,TRBJ2-7,TRBD1,TRBV6-5,few,CASSYSDRAYEQYF,TGTGCCAGCAGTTACTCCGACAGGGCCTACGAGCAGTACTTC
15,TRBJ2-3,.,TRBV7-2,once,CASSLVSTVPDTQYF,TGTGCCAGCAGCTTAGTTTCTACAGTCCCAGATACGCAGTATTTT
14,TRBJ1-4,TRBD1,TRBV30,few,CAWATGGRNEKLFF,TGTGCCTGGGCGACAGGGGGAAGAAATGAAAAACTGTTTTTT
19,TRBJ2-7,TRBD2,TRBV7-6,.,CASSLAPPGLAGEYYEQYF,TGTGCCAGCAGCTTAGCACCCCCGGGACTAGCGGGGGAATATTACGAGCAGTACTTC
14,TRBJ2-7,TRBD1,TRBV19,once,CASSEGTGAHEQYF,TGTGCCAGTTCGGAGGGGACAGGGGCCCACGAGCAGTACTTC
11,TRBJ2-3,.,TRBV25-1,.,CASSAYGTQYF,TGTGCCAGCAGTGCCTATGGTACGCAGTATTTT
14,TRBJ2-7,TRBD1,TRBV7-7,.,CASSRDRSSYEQYF,TGTGCTAGCAGCCGGGACAGGAGCTCCTACGAGCAGTACTTC
14,TRBJ2-1,TRBD2,TRBV11-3,.,CASSNGLATNEQFF,TGTGCCAGCAGCAACGGACTAGCGACCAATGAGCAGTTCTTC
15,TRBJ2-2,.,TRBV19,few,CASSILRESGGELFF,TGTGCCAGTAGTATCCTCCGGGAGTCCGGCGGGGAGCTGTTTTTT
18,TRBJ2-5,TRBD2,TRBV4-1,.,CASSQEVGLAGFQETQYF,TGCGCCAGCAGCCAAGAAGTCGGGCTAGCGGGGTTCCAAGAGACCCAGTACTTC
15,TRBJ2-1,TRBD2,TRBV11-3,.,CASSLGDGRANEQFF,TGTGCCAGCAGCTTAGGCGACGGGAGGGCCAATGAGCAGTTCTTC
15,TRBJ2-1,TRBD2,TRBV9,.,CASSVGAGSTDEQFF,TGTGCCAGCAGCGTAGGAGCGGGATCAACGGATGAGCAGTTCTTC
13,TRBJ2-3,.,TRBV10-3,.,CAINQGPTDTQYF,TGTGCCATCAATCAGGGTCCCACAGATACGCAGTATTTT
15,TRBJ2-5,TRBD1,TRBV5-4,few,CASSFRQGTRETQYF,TGTGCCAGCAGCTTTCGACAGGGGACGCGAGAGACCCAGTACTTC
15,TRBJ2-2,TRBD1,TRBV28,few,CASSYGTGVTGELFF,TGTGCCAGCAGTTACGGGACAGGGGTGACCGGGGAGCTGTTTTTT
16,TRBJ2-5,TRBD2,TRBV9,.,CASSEKWGLLQETQYF,TGTGCCAGCAGCGAGAAGTGGGGACTACTCCAAGAGACCCAGTACTTC
15,TRBJ2-4,TRBD2,TRBV4-2,.,CASSQERLAKNSQYF,TGTGCCAGCAGCCAGGAGAGACTAGCCAAAAACAGTCAGTACTTC
18,TRBJ1-1,TRBD1,TRBV5-1,once,CATSTEGARTNPLTEAFF,TGCGCCACCTCGACGGAGGGGGCAAGGACGAACCCGCTCACTGAAGCTTTCTTT
13,TRBJ2-1,TRBD2,TRBV5-1,.,CASSLSLAGLKFF,TGCGCCAGCAGCTTGAGTCTAGCGGGGCTCAAGTTCTTC
14,TRBJ2-2,.,TRBV4-2,.,CASSQETSTGELFF,TGTGCCAGCAGCCAAGAAACATCCACCGGGGAGCTGTTTTTT
12,TRBJ2-4,.,TRBV7-9,.,CASSSYKNSQYF,TGTGCCAGCAGCTCCTACAAAAACAGTCAGTACTTC
14,TRBJ1-1,.,TRBV5-1,.,CASSSSVRGTEAFF,TGCGCCAGCAGCTCGTCAGTTCGGGGGACTGAAGCTTTCTTT
14,TRBJ2-1,TRBD2,TRBV5-1,.,CASSSSGLYNEQFF,TGCGCCAGCAGCTCTAGCGGACTGTACAATGAGCAGTTCTTC
18,TRBJ2-1,TRBD2,TRBV10-3,.,CAISELGLAGDPYNEQFF,TGTGCCATCAGTGAGTTGGGACTAGCGGGAGACCCCTACAATGAGCAGTTCTTC
15,TRBJ1-3,TRBD1,TRBV7-9,.,CASSGQGSSGNTIYF,TGTGCCAGCAGTGGACAGGGCTCCTCTGGAAACACCATATATTTT
14,TRBJ1-1,.,TRBV7-9,.,CASSSGVVNTEAFF,TGTGCCAGCAGCTCGGGGGTTGTGAACACTGAAGCTTTCTTT
16,TRBJ2-2,.,TRBV7-2,.,CASSLVFGGLTGELFF,TGTGCCAGCAGCTTAGTTTTCGGAGGGCTTACCGGGGAGCTGTTTTTT
16,TRBJ2-1,TRBD2,TRBV5-1,.,CASSRDAGLGDNEQFF,TGCGCCAGCAGCAGGGATGCGGGACTAGGGGACAATGAGCAGTTCTTC
15,TRBJ2-5,.,TRBV28,once,CASSLWGGGIETQYF,TGTGCCAGCAGTTTATGGGGCGGCGGGATTGAGACCCAGTACTTC
14,TRBJ2-2,TRBD2,TRBV6-5,.,CASSPQAGAGELFF,TGTGCCAGCAGTCCCCAGGCGGGGGCCGGGGAGCTGTTTTTT
14,TRBJ2-4,.,TRBV5-6,.,CASSMTSSKNIQYF,TGTGCCAGCAGCATGACAAGCTCCAAAAACATTCAGTACTTC
17,TRBJ2-2,TRBD2,TRBV19,.,CASRTASGRGITGELFF,TGTGCCAGTAGAACGGCTAGCGGGAGGGGGATAACCGGGGAGCTGTTTTTT
16,TRBJ1-6,TRBD1,TRBV28,.,CASRTGTGGRNSPLHF,TGTGCCAGCAGGACCGGGACAGGGGGGCGAAATTCACCCCTCCACTTT
14,TRBJ2-1,.,TRBV27,.,CASGGTSFRSEQFF,TGTGCCAGCGGGGGGACCTCCTTTAGGAGTGAGCAGTTCTTC
16,TRBJ1-1,.,TRBV28,.,CASSFPVTGGNTEAFF,TGTGCCAGCAGTTTCCCCGTGACCGGGGGGAACACTGAAGCTTTCTTT